Listed below are T cell receptor beta chains from one sample, sequenced in a study of blood T cells in healthy people across ages. MiXCR, run by TCRdb on the 5' RACE reads, gives a single entry per CDR3 protein. This sample carries around 1,700,000 distinct CDR3 sequences, 28% of them seen once, and the ten largest clones take 7.7%. Specimen: blood. These receptors came from a woman aged 30 to 39 in good health. CDR3s include the opening cysteine and the closing phenylalanine or tryptophan. Each record gives: V gene, clone size, J gene, D gene, CDR3 protein, CDR3 DNA. The D gene is left open where the match is weak. Rows may omit the clone size; those that give it use once, few, many or a size class.

v_gene: TRBV3-1; abundance: -; j_gene: TRBJ2-1; d_gene: TRBD2; CDR3aa: CASSQVRLAGGGNEQFF; CDR3nt: TGTGCCAGCAGCCAAGTGAGACTAGCGGGAGGCGGTAATGAGCAGTTCTTC
v_gene: TRBV7-9; abundance: few; j_gene: TRBJ2-1; d_gene: -; CDR3aa: CASSLTRYEQFF; CDR3nt: TGTGCCAGCAGCCTCACTAGGTATGAGCAGTTCTTC
v_gene: TRBV12-3/TRBV12-4; abundance: few; j_gene: TRBJ1-1; d_gene: -; CDR3aa: CASSLVRAEAFF; CDR3nt: TGTGCCAGCAGTTTAGTAAGGGCTGAAGCTTTCTTT
v_gene: TRBV7-2; abundance: few; j_gene: TRBJ2-5; d_gene: -; CDR3aa: CASSSEKGARLTQYF; CDR3nt: TGTGCCAGCAGCTCTGAAAAAGGGGCCAGGTTGACCCAGTACTTC
v_gene: TRBV11-2; abundance: many; j_gene: TRBJ2-1; d_gene: -; CDR3aa: CASSVGLNNEQFF; CDR3nt: TGTGCCAGCAGCGTTGGACTGAACAATGAGCAGTTCTTC
v_gene: TRBV15; abundance: few; j_gene: TRBJ2-7; d_gene: TRBD2; CDR3aa: CATSGASSGNQQYF; CDR3nt: TGTGCCACCAGCGGCGCGTCTAGCGGGAATCAGCAGTACTTC
v_gene: TRBV7-2; abundance: once; j_gene: TRBJ1-5; d_gene: -; CDR3aa: CASSTRDMSNQPQHF; CDR3nt: TGTGCCAGCAGCACCCGGGACATGAGCAATCAGCCCCAGCATTTT
v_gene: TRBV25-1; abundance: few; j_gene: TRBJ2-7; d_gene: -; CDR3aa: CASSVVGRVGEQYF; CDR3nt: TGTGCCAGCAGTGTGGTCGGGCGGGTCGGCGAGCAGTACTTC
v_gene: TRBV7-2; abundance: many; j_gene: TRBJ2-3; d_gene: TRBD2; CDR3aa: CASSLGPAGSTDTQYF; CDR3nt: TGTGCCAGCAGCCTCGGGCCAGCGGGAAGCACAGATACGCAGTATTTT
v_gene: TRBV10-3; abundance: many; j_gene: TRBJ2-7; d_gene: -; CDR3aa: CAISESGISYEQYF; CDR3nt: TGTGCCATCAGTGAGTCGGGGATTTCCTACGAGCAGTACTTC
v_gene: TRBV2; abundance: -; j_gene: TRBJ2-1; d_gene: -; CDR3aa: CASYLYEQFF; CDR3nt: TGTGCCAGCTATTTGTACGAGCAGTTCTTC
v_gene: TRBV6-5; abundance: many; j_gene: TRBJ2-1; d_gene: TRBD2; CDR3aa: CASSYYPGLAGGPMPNEQFF; CDR3nt: TGTGCCAGCAGTTACTATCCCGGACTAGCGGGGGGCCCAATGCCTAATGAGCAGTTCTTC
v_gene: TRBV7-6; abundance: few; j_gene: TRBJ2-5; d_gene: TRBD2; CDR3aa: CASSFPQREGRPQETQYF; CDR3nt: TGTGCCAGCAGCTTTCCTCAGCGGGAGGGCCGGCCGCAAGAGACCCAGTACTTC
v_gene: TRBV30; abundance: few; j_gene: TRBJ2-7; d_gene: -; CDR3aa: CAWSVLREPYEQYF; CDR3nt: TGTGCCTGGAGTGTACTCAGGGAACCCTACGAGCAGTACTTC
v_gene: TRBV9; abundance: few; j_gene: TRBJ1-1; d_gene: -; CDR3aa: CASSAFQEEAFF; CDR3nt: TGTGCCAGCAGCGCATTCCAGGAAGAAGCTTTCTTT
v_gene: TRBV6-6; abundance: -; j_gene: TRBJ2-2; d_gene: -; CDR3aa: CASSYSLDTGELFF; CDR3nt: TGTGCCAGCAGTTACTCCCTGGATACCGGGGAGCTGTTTTTT
v_gene: TRBV7-2; abundance: -; j_gene: TRBJ2-7; d_gene: -; CDR3aa: CASTRPSGPYEQYF; CDR3nt: TGTGCCAGCACCCGCCCGAGCGGGCCCTACGAGCAGTACTTC
v_gene: TRBV3-1; abundance: many; j_gene: TRBJ2-7; d_gene: TRBD1; CDR3aa: CASSPGPGQGASAQYF; CDR3nt: TGTGCCAGCAGCCCAGGACCGGGACAGGGGGCTTCGGCGCAGTACTTC
v_gene: TRBV7-9; abundance: -; j_gene: TRBJ2-6; d_gene: -; CDR3aa: CASSLVPGRVSGANVLTF; CDR3nt: TGTGCCAGCAGCTTAGTCCCGGGGAGAGTCTCTGGGGCCAACGTCCTGACTTTC
v_gene: TRBV29-1; abundance: few; j_gene: TRBJ1-2; d_gene: -; CDR3aa: CSVVLRHGYTF; CDR3nt: TGCAGCGTTGTACTAAGACATGGCTACACCTTC
v_gene: TRBV3-1; abundance: -; j_gene: TRBJ2-5; d_gene: TRBD2; CDR3aa: CASSQNPSGRGETQYF; CDR3nt: TGTGCCAGCAGCCAAAATCCTAGCGGGAGAGGAGAGACCCAGTACTTC
v_gene: TRBV30; abundance: -; j_gene: TRBJ2-1; d_gene: TRBD1; CDR3aa: CAWSRDRDYNEQFF; CDR3nt: TGTGCCTGGTCCCGGGACAGGGACTACAATGAGCAGTTCTTC
v_gene: TRBV20-1; abundance: -; j_gene: TRBJ2-1; d_gene: -; CDR3aa: CSASIGGANEQFF; CDR3nt: TGCAGTGCTAGTATTGGCGGGGCAAATGAGCAGTTCTTC
v_gene: TRBV28; abundance: -; j_gene: TRBJ2-7; d_gene: -; CDR3aa: CATLSLYEQYF; CDR3nt: TGTGCCACCTTGAGCCTCTACGAGCAGTACTTC
v_gene: TRBV20-1; abundance: -; j_gene: TRBJ2-1; d_gene: TRBD2; CDR3aa: CSSGHGGYEQFF; CDR3nt: TGCAGTTCCGGGCACGGGGGGTATGAGCAGTTCTTC
v_gene: TRBV25-1; abundance: -; j_gene: TRBJ1-5; d_gene: TRBD1; CDR3aa: CASNMRGQGGSQPQHF; CDR3nt: TGTGCCAGCAATATGAGGGGGCAGGGAGGGTCACAGCCCCAGCATTTT
v_gene: TRBV4-3; abundance: few; j_gene: TRBJ1-2; d_gene: -; CDR3aa: CASSQDKGSYGYTF; CDR3nt: TGCGCCAGCAGCCAAGATAAGGGGAGCTATGGCTACACCTTC
v_gene: TRBV6-5; abundance: few; j_gene: TRBJ2-5; d_gene: -; CDR3aa: CASQRWRGETQYF; CDR3nt: TGTGCCTCCCAAAGGTGGCGGGGCGAGACCCAGTACTTC
v_gene: TRBV10-2; abundance: -; j_gene: TRBJ2-1; d_gene: -; CDR3aa: CASERAYSYNEQFF; CDR3nt: TGCGCCAGCGAGCGGGCCTACTCCTACAATGAGCAGTTCTTC
v_gene: TRBV20-1; abundance: -; j_gene: TRBJ2-1; d_gene: -; CDR3aa: CSARLVSYNEQFF; CDR3nt: TGCAGTGCCCGACTAGTATCCTACAATGAGCAGTTCTTC
v_gene: TRBV6-1; abundance: few; j_gene: TRBJ2-1; d_gene: -; CDR3aa: CASDSPSTNEQFF; CDR3nt: TGTGCCAGTGACTCGCCTAGTACCAATGAGCAGTTCTTC
v_gene: TRBV28; abundance: -; j_gene: TRBJ2-1; d_gene: -; CDR3aa: CASRANPGRNSYNEQFF; CDR3nt: TGTGCCAGCAGAGCAAATCCGGGACGGAACTCCTACAATGAGCAGTTCTTC
v_gene: TRBV29-1; abundance: -; j_gene: TRBJ2-1; d_gene: -; CDR3aa: CSVEDPGGRVSEQFF; CDR3nt: TGCAGCGTTGAAGATCCCGGGGGGCGGGTGTCTGAGCAGTTCTTC
v_gene: TRBV29-1; abundance: many; j_gene: TRBJ2-7; d_gene: -; CDR3aa: CSAREPVYEQYF; CDR3nt: TGCAGCGCTAGGGAGCCCGTCTACGAGCAGTACTTC
v_gene: TRBV29-1; abundance: -; j_gene: TRBJ2-5; d_gene: -; CDR3aa: CSAEGGYQETQYF; CDR3nt: TGCAGCGCCGAAGGGGGATATCAAGAGACCCAGTACTTC
v_gene: TRBV27; abundance: -; j_gene: TRBJ2-7; d_gene: -; CDR3aa: CASSLKSGASSYEQYF; CDR3nt: TGTGCCAGCAGTTTAAAGTCCGGGGCCTCCTCCTACGAGCAGTACTTC
v_gene: TRBV29-1; abundance: many; j_gene: TRBJ2-7; d_gene: TRBD1; CDR3aa: CSVDGGTGRYEQYF; CDR3nt: TGCAGCGTTGACGGCGGGACAGGGAGGTACGAGCAGTACTTC
v_gene: TRBV3-1; abundance: -; j_gene: TRBJ1-1; d_gene: -; CDR3aa: CASSNAPGVTEAFF; CDR3nt: TGTGCCAGCAGCAACGCACCAGGGGTCACTGAAGCTTTCTTT
v_gene: TRBV5-1; abundance: many; j_gene: TRBJ2-7; d_gene: TRBD2; CDR3aa: CASRQRTSGTYEQYF; CDR3nt: TGCGCCAGCAGACAGAGGACTAGCGGGACCTACGAGCAGTACTTC
v_gene: TRBV27; abundance: -; j_gene: TRBJ1-1; d_gene: -; CDR3aa: CASSLSLRTEAFF; CDR3nt: TGTGCCAGCAGTTTATCTCTAAGGACTGAAGCTTTCTTT
v_gene: TRBV2; abundance: few; j_gene: TRBJ1-6; d_gene: -; CDR3aa: CASSQQDNSPLHF; CDR3nt: TGTGCCAGCAGTCAACAGGATAATTCACCCCTCCACTTT
v_gene: TRBV12-3/TRBV12-4; abundance: few; j_gene: TRBJ1-5; d_gene: -; CDR3aa: CASSSVGAGNQPQHF; CDR3nt: TGTGCCAGCAGCTCCGTTGGGGCTGGGAATCAGCCCCAGCATTTT
v_gene: TRBV2; abundance: few; j_gene: TRBJ2-5; d_gene: TRBD1; CDR3aa: CASSEDEGAVETQYF; CDR3nt: TGTGCCAGCAGTGAAGACGAGGGGGCCGTAGAGACCCAGTACTTC
v_gene: TRBV28; abundance: -; j_gene: TRBJ1-5; d_gene: -; CDR3aa: CASSLLRDSNQPQHF; CDR3nt: TGTGCCAGCAGTCTCTTACGGGATAGCAATCAGCCCCAGCATTTT
v_gene: TRBV6-2/TRBV6-3; abundance: few; j_gene: TRBJ2-7; d_gene: -; CDR3aa: CATATRPRISGEQYF; CDR3nt: TGTGCCACCGCGACCCGCCCCCGGATAAGCGGCGAGCAGTACTTC
v_gene: TRBV29-1; abundance: many; j_gene: TRBJ1-4; d_gene: -; CDR3aa: CSVGGQGWEKLFF; CDR3nt: TGCAGCGTTGGGGGCCAGGGGTGGGAAAAACTGTTTTTT
v_gene: TRBV10-1; abundance: many; j_gene: TRBJ2-7; d_gene: TRBD2; CDR3aa: CASTGTSSPYEQYF; CDR3nt: TGCGCCAGCACTGGGACTAGCAGTCCCTACGAGCAGTACTTC
v_gene: TRBV20-1; abundance: -; j_gene: TRBJ2-4; d_gene: TRBD1; CDR3aa: CSADRDRGRGEQYF; CDR3nt: TGCAGTGCGGACCGGGACAGGGGGCGTGGGGAGCAGTACTTC
v_gene: TRBV12-3/TRBV12-4; abundance: few; j_gene: TRBJ2-5; d_gene: -; CDR3aa: CASSLRVGQETQYF; CDR3nt: TGTGCCAGCAGTCTCAGGGTGGGTCAAGAGACCCAGTACTTC
v_gene: TRBV7-2; abundance: few; j_gene: TRBJ1-2; d_gene: -; CDR3aa: CASSPTSPFYGYTF; CDR3nt: TGTGCCAGCAGCCCCACAAGTCCGTTCTATGGCTACACCTTC
v_gene: TRBV10-3; abundance: few; j_gene: TRBJ2-7; d_gene: -; CDR3aa: CAISGTDPLEQYF; CDR3nt: TGTGCCATTTCCGGGACCGACCCACTCGAGCAGTACTTC
v_gene: TRBV7-9; abundance: few; j_gene: TRBJ2-3; d_gene: TRBD2; CDR3aa: CASLGPGGNTDTQYF; CDR3nt: TGTGCCAGCTTGGGTCCGGGAGGAAACACAGATACGCAGTATTTT
v_gene: TRBV30; abundance: few; j_gene: TRBJ1-2; d_gene: TRBD1; CDR3aa: CAWSDRERDYTF; CDR3nt: TGTGCCTGGAGCGACAGGGAGCGCGACTACACCTTC
v_gene: TRBV5-6; abundance: -; j_gene: TRBJ1-2; d_gene: -; CDR3aa: CANSYYGGWDGYTF; CDR3nt: TGTGCCAACAGCTACTATGGGGGTTGGGATGGCTACACCTTC
v_gene: TRBV9; abundance: many; j_gene: TRBJ2-6; d_gene: TRBD2; CDR3aa: CASSGSGTDGANVLTF; CDR3nt: TGTGCCAGCAGCGGTAGCGGGACGGATGGGGCCAACGTCCTGACTTTC
v_gene: TRBV2; abundance: few; j_gene: TRBJ2-4; d_gene: TRBD1; CDR3aa: CANRADRGVDIQYF; CDR3nt: TGTGCCAACAGGGCGGACAGGGGAGTGGACATTCAGTACTTC
v_gene: TRBV20-1; abundance: many; j_gene: TRBJ2-7; d_gene: TRBD1; CDR3aa: CSARAGTARYEQYF; CDR3nt: TGCAGTGCTAGAGCCGGGACAGCCCGCTACGAGCAGTACTTC
v_gene: TRBV29-1; abundance: -; j_gene: TRBJ1-5; d_gene: -; CDR3aa: CSVLNQGGDQPQHF; CDR3nt: TGCAGCGTTTTGAATCAGGGAGGGGATCAGCCCCAGCATTTT
v_gene: TRBV7-9; abundance: few; j_gene: TRBJ1-2; d_gene: -; CDR3aa: CASLRGASSGYTF; CDR3nt: TGTGCCAGCCTGCGGGGGGCAAGCAGTGGCTACACCTTC